A single sample gave rise to the 6 T cell receptor beta chains below, sequenced in a study of lymphopenia after photon versus proton radiotherapy. Profiling relied on immunoSEQ multiplex PCR, and the TCRdb table lists in-frame clones only, not all of them. The sample gives about 24,000 clones, less than 85% of which show up once; roughly a sixth is in the top ten. The sample here was peripheral blood, taken from a patient treated with photon-based radiotherapy. The receptors were sampled from a man aged 55 to 70 with pancreatic cancer.

This clone was recorded only once. J is TRBJ2-4 and V is TRBV6-5; perhaps TRBD1 as D (5 bases). Per the germline V gene, CDR1 is MNHEY and CDR2 is SVGAGI. This CDR3 region has 15 residues. The V end was cut by 5 bases, the J end by 0 bases, with 11 bases between. The CDR3 DNA reads TGTGCCAGCAGTCAGGGTGGTTTAGCCAAAAACATTCAGTACTTC. It is translated as CASSQGGLAKNIQYF.

The chain recombines TRBV7-8 with TRBJ2-7; D is ambiguous. V lost 1 base and J lost 6, with 7 bases in between. The CDR3 is 12 amino acids. Germline-derived CDR1 and CDR2 are SGHVS and FQNEAQ. DNA for the CDR3: TGTGCCAGCAGCTTAGGCCGCGGCGAGCAGTACTTC. Residues: CASSLGRGEQYF. Using reference TRBV7-8 and TRBJ2-7 for the parts outside the CDR3, the full variable domain is GAGVSQSPRYKVAKRGQDVALRCDPISGHVSLFWYQQALGQGPEFLTYFQNEAQLDKSGLPSDRFFAERPEGSVSTLKIQRTQQEDSAVYLCASSLGRGEQYFGPGTRLTVT.

The chain links TRBV14 to TRBJ1-1; D call uncertain. Trimming removed 2 bases from V and 3 bases from J, with 7 bases in between. Germline CDR1 and CDR2: SGHDN and FVKESK. CDR3 size: 13 residues. The DNA of the CDR3 is TGTGCCAGCAGCCAATCCCGGGACACTGAAGCTTTCTTT. Protein sequence: CASSQSRDTEAFF.

The chain combines TRBV2 with TRBJ1-1; D uncertain. Germline V gives CDR1 SNHLY, CDR2 FYNNEI. The CDR3 spans 12 residues. Trimming took off 3 bases at V and 4 bases at J, with 6 bases between the two ends. The CDR3 reads CASSDLGTEAFF. The CDR3 coding sequence is TGTGCCAGCAGTGATTTGGGCACTGAAGCTTTCTTT.

The chain has TRBV4-3 and TRBJ1-4; the D gene is possibly TRBD1 (5 bases). CDR3 length: 17 residues. CDR1 and CDR2 (germline): LGHNA, YSLEER. V was cut by 1 base and J by 3 bases, with 15 bases left in between. The DNA for the CDR3 is TGCGCCAGCAGCCAAGGGGAAGGGACCGGGGCTAATGAAAAACTGTTTTTT. Its protein product is CASSQGEGTGANEKLFF.

This chain links TRBV6-5 with TRBJ2-5; no firm D call. The V and J ends lost 3 bases and 6 bases respectively, with 11 bases between them. The CDR3 has 13 amino acids. From germline, CDR1 is MNHEY and CDR2 SVGAGI. The CDR3 spells CASSYTPKKTQYF. CDR3 coding DNA: TGTGCCAGCAGTTATACACCCAAAAAGACCCAGTACTTC.